The 2 T cell receptor beta chains presented below share a single source sample, sequenced in a study of shared clonotypes between healthy human individuals (dated by TCRdb to the early 2020s). Libraries were made using the immunoSEQ multiplex PCR assay. The source is immuneACCESS, and TCRdb retained only in-frame sequences with V and J called. Part of the clones is not carried over; for the studies checked, unresolved V genes explain less than half of this, and the remainder is unexplained. In this sample the table shows about 2 million clones, 95% of which occur a single time. 0.1% to 0.15% of the sample lies in the top ten. Sample: naive CD4+ T cells sorted from blood. In the paper's terms, the cell subset or site label means: CD45RA+ positively selected. The receptors stem from a young man in good health.

The rearrangement links TRBV5-1 to TRBJ2-7; possibly TRBD1 for D (6 bases). Germline V gene data show CDR1 as SGHRS and CDR2 as YFSETQ. V lost 4 bases and J 0 bases, leaving 14 bases between the germline ends. This CDR3 is 15 amino acids long. This chain's CDR3 is CASSNGQISSYEQYF. The CDR3 bases are TGCGCCAGCAGCAACGGACAGATAAGCTCCTACGAGCAGTACTTC.

The J gene is TRBJ2-3, the V gene TRBV4-3; 13 bases line up with TRBD2. V trimming: 1 base; J trimming: 0 bases; junction bases outside the gene matches: 7. CDR1 and CDR2 (germline): LGHNA, YSLEER. This CDR3 has 19 amino acids. The CDR3, as DNA: TGCGCCAGCAGCCAAGGAGGGACTAGCGGGACCTCTAGCACAGATACGCAGTATTTT. Its protein is CASSQGGTSGTSSTDTQYF.